This TCR beta chain was sequenced for a study of blood T cell repertoires in COVID-19. Study at large: COVID-19 samples, acute and convalescent, were from the United States, Italy and Spain. PBMCs, B-cell-depleted T cells, or T cells provided the cDNA or gDNA that made up the material.

This clone was observed a handful of times. Authors' analysis steps: Amplification of reference gene primers was used by the study to estimate nucleated cell counts. The protocol was immunoSEQ multiplex PCR, while the TCRdb copy is restricted to in-frame clones and leaves out a portion. V, J and clone size derive from that table, while D and trimming were established from the DNA sequence. The sample records roughly 120,000 clones, around 80% being singletons. CDR1 is SNHLY and CDR2 is FYNNEI in the germline V gene. V was clipped by 5 bases and J by 2 bases; unmatched bases: 4. CDR3 length: 14 amino acids.

The sequencing input was peripheral blood. The sequence was collected from a man in his 70s with active or convalescent COVID-19. The V and J genes are TRBV2 and TRBJ2-3; 7 positions match TRBD2. CDR3 coding DNA: TGTGCCAGCAGTCGAGGGACTATCACAGATACGCAGTATTTT. This codes for CASSRGTITDTQYF.